This T cell receptor (beta chain) is from a study of identical twins. Template switching, a step in the protocol, added a universal primer site, and cDNA carried unique molecular identifiers. TCRdb passed the 5' RACE reads through MiXCR, listing each CDR3 protein once. Of 400,000 or so distinct CDR3 sequences in the sample, roughly 9% were seen once. Findings of the study overall: The same donors were not followed; conclusions instead depended on cross-sectional statistical analysis. Where out-of-frame alpha sequences were twin-shared, they showed excess low generation probability. With beta out-of-frame sequences, excess sharing by twins was weaker.

Comment on this clonotype: The antigen remains undetermined.

Unmatched junction bases numbered 1, after V lost 1 base and J lost 0 bases. CDR1 is LGHNA and CDR2 is YNFKEQ in the germline V gene. The CDR3 loop spans 16 amino acids. The V and J genes are TRBV4-2 and TRBJ1-1; 11 bases match TRBD1. Sequencing was performed on naive T cells sorted from blood. The receptor was isolated from a woman aged 45 to 65 in good health. The CDR3 DNA follows: TGTGCCAGCAGCCAAGGGACAGGGGGCCTGAACACTGAAGCTTTCTTT. This sequence encodes CASSQGTGGLNTEAFF.